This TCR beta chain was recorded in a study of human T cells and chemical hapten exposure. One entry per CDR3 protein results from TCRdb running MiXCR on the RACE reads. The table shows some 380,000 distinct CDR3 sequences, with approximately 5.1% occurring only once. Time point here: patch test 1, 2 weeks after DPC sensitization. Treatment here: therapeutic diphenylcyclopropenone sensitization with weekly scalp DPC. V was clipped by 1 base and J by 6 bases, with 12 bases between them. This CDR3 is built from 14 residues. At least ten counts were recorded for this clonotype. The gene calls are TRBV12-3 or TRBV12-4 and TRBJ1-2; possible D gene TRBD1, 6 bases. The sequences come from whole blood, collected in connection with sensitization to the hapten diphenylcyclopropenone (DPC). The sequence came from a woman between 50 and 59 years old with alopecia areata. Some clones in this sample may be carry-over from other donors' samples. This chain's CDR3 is CASSLVRGPNGYTF. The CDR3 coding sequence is TGTGCCAGCAGTTTAGTCAGGGGACCTAATGGCTACACCTTC.